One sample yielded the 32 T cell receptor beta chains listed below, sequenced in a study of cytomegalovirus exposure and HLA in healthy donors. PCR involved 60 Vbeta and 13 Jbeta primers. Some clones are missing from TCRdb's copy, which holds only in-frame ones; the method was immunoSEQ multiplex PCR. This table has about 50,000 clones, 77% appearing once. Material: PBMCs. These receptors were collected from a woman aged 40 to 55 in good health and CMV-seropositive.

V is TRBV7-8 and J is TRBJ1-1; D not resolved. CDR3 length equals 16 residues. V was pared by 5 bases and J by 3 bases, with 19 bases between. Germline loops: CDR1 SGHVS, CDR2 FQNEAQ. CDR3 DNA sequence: TGTGCCAGCAGCCGTACACTGGGCCTATCGGACACTGAAGCTTTCTTT. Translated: CASSRTLGLSDTEAFF.

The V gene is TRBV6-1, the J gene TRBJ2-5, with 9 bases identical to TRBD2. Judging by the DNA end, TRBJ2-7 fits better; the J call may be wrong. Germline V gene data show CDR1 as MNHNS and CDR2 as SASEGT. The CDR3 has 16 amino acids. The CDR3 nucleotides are TGTGCCAGCAGTGAAGCCGCGGGACTAGCTCGTCTCGAGCAGTACTTC. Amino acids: CASSEAAGLARLEQYF.

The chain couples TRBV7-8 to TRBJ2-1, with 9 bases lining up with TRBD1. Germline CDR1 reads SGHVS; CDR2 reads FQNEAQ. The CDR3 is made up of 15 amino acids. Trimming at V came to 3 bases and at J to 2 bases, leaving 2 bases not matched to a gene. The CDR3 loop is CASSFRDRAYNEQFF. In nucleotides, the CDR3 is TGTGCCAGCAGCTTCCGGGACAGGGCCTACAATGAGCAGTTCTTC.

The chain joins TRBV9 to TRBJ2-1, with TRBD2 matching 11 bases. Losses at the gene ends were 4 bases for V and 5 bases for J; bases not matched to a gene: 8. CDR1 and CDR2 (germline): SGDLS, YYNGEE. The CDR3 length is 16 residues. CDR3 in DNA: TGTGCCAGCAGCAAAACCGGGACTAGCGGTAACAATGAGCAGTTCTTC. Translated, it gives CASSKTGTSGNNEQFF.

The CDR3 region has the DNA TGTGCCAGCGCCGAAGGACAGGCCACCTTC. Its translation is CASAEGQATF. The chain is built from TRBV11-2 and TRBJ1-2; 7 bases align to TRBD1. CDR1 and CDR2 from the germline V gene are SGHAT and FQNNGV. CDR3 size: 10 residues. The ends lost 8 bases at V and 13 bases at J; junction bases unmatched: 7.

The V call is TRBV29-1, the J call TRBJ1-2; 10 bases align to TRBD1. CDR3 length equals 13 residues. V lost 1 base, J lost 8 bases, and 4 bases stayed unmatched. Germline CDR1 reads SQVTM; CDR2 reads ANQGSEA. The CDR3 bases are TGCAGCGTTGAAGGACAGGGGGCGTGGGGCTACACCTTC. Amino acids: CSVEGQGAWGYTF.

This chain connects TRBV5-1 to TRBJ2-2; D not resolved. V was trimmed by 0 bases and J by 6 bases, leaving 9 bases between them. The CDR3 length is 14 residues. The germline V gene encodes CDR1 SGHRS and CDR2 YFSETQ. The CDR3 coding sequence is TGCGCCAGCAGCTTGGATGCAGGCCCCGGGGAGCTGTTTTTT. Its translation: CASSLDAGPGELFF.

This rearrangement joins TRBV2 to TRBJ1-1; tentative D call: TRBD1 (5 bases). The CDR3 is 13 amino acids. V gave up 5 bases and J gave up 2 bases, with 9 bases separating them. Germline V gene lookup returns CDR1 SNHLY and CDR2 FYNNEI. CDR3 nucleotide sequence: TGTGCCAGCAGTTGGGGGGGAAACACTGAAGCTTTCTTT. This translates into CASSWGGNTEAFF.

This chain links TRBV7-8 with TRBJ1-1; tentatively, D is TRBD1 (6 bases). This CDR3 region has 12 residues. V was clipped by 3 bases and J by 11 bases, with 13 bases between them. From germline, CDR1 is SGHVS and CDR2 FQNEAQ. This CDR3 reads CASSLTAGEAFF. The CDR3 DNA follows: TGTGCCAGCAGCTTGACGGCAGGGGAGGCTTTCTTT.

The CDR3: CASSSQSRSRETQYF. The CDR3 DNA follows: TGCGCCAGCAGCTCCCAATCTAGATCTCGGGAGACCCAGTACTTC. This chain uses TRBV5-1 with TRBJ2-5; no clear D gene. Germline V CDR1 and CDR2: SGHRS, YFSETQ. Trimming removed 3 bases at V and 5 bases at J, with 17 bases between. The CDR3 runs to 15 residues.

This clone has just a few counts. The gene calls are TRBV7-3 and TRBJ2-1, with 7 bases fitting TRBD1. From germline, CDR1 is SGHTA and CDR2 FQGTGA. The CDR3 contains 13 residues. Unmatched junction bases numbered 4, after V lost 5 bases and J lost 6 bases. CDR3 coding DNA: TGTGCCAGCAGCCTAGGACAGGTCAATGAGCAGTTCTTC. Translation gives CASSLGQVNEQFF. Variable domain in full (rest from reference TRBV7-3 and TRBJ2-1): GAGVSQTPSNKVTEKGKYVELRCDPISGHTALYWYRQSLGQGPEFLIYFQGTGAADDSGLPNDRFFAVRPEGSVSTLKIQRTERGDSAVYLCASSLGQVNEQFFGPGTRLTVL.

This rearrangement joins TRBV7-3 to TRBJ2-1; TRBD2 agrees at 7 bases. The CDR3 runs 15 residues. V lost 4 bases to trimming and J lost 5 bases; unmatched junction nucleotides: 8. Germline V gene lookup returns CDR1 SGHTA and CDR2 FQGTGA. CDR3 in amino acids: CASSYTSALNNEQFF. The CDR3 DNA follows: TGTGCCAGCAGCTACACTAGCGCCCTAAACAATGAGCAGTTCTTC.

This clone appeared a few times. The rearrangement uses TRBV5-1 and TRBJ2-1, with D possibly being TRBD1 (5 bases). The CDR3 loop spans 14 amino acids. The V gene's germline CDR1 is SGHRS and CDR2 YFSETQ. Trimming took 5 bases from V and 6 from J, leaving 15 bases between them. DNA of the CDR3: TGCGCCAGCAGGGTATTGAGCGACAGCAATGAGCAGTTCTTC. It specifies CASRVLSDSNEQFF.

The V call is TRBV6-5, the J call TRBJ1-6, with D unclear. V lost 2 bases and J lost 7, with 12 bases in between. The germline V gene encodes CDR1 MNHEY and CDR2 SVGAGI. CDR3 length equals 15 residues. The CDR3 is CASSYEGWGNSPLHF. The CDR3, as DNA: TGTGCCAGCAGTTACGAGGGTTGGGGAAATTCACCCCTCCACTTT.

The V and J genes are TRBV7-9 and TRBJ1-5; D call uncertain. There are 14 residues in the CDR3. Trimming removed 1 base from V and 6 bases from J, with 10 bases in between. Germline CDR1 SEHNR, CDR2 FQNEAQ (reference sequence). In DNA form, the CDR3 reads TGTGCCAGCAGCTTAGGAGGAGGAACTCAGCCCCAGCATTTT. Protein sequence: CASSLGGGTQPQHF.

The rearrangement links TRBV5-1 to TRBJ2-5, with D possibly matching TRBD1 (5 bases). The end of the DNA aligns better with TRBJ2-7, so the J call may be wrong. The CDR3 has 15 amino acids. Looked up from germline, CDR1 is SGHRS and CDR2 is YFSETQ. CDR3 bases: TGCGCCAGCAGCTTGGCCGCAGGGTATCAGACCGAGCAGTACTTC. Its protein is CASSLAAGYQTEQYF.

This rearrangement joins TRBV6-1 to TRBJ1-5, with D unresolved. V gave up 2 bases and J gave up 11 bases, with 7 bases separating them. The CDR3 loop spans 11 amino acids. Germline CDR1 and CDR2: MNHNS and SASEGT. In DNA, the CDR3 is TGTGCCAGCAGTGAACCTCTTGCCCAGCATTTT. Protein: CASSEPLAQHF.

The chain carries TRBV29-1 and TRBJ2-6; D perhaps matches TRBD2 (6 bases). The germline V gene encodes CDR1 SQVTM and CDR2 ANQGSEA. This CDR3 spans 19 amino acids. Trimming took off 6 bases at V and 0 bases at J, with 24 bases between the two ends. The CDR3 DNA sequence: TGCAGCGTGGGGGGTAGTGGGGTTACTGAACTCTCTGGGGCCAACGTCCTGACTTTC. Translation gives CSVGGSGVTELSGANVLTF.

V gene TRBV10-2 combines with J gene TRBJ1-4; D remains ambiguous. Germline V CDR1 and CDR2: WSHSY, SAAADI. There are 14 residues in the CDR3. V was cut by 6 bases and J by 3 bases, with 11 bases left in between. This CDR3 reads CASRDRGSNEKLFF. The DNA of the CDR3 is TGCGCCAGCAGAGACCGGGGTTCTAATGAAAAACTGTTTTTT.

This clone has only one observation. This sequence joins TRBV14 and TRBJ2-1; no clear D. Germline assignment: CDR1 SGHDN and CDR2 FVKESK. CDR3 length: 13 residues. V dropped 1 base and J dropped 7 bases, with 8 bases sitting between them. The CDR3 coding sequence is TGTGCCAGCAGCCAAGTCCTCGGGAATGAGCAGTTCTTC. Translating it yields CASSQVLGNEQFF.

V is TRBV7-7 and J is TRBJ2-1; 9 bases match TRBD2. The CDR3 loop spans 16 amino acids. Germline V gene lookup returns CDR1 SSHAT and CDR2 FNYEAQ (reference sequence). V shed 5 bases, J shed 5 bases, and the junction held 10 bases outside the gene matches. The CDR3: CASSPRRLAGNNEQFF. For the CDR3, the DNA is TGTGCCAGCAGCCCTCGGCGGCTAGCGGGGAACAATGAGCAGTTCTTC.

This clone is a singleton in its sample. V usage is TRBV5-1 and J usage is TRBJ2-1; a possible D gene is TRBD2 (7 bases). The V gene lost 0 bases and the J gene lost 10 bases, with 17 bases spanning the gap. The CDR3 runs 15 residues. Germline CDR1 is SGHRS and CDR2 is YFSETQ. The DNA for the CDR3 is TGCGCCAGCAGCTTGGCTGGGGGGGGGCCGGGCGAGCAGTTCTTC. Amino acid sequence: CASSLAGGGPGEQFF.

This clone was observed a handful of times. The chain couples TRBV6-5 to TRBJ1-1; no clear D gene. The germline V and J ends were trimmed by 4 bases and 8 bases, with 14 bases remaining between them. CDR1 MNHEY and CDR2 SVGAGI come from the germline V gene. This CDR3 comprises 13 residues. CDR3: CASSLAFTREAFF. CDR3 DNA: TGTGCCAGCAGTTTAGCGTTTACTCGGGAAGCTTTCTTT.

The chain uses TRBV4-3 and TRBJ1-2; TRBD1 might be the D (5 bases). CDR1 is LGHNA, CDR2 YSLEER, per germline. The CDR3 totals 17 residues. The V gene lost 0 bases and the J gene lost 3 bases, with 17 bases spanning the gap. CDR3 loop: CASSQEPGEGGDYGYTF. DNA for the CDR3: TGCGCCAGCAGCCAAGAACCCGGGGAGGGAGGGGACTATGGCTACACCTTC.

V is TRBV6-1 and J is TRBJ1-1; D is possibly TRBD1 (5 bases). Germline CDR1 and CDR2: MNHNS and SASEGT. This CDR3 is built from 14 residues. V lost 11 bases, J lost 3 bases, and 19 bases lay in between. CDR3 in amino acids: CASGEGALYTEAFF. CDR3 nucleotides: TGTGCCTCCGGTGAAGGGGCTCTGTACACTGAAGCTTTCTTT.

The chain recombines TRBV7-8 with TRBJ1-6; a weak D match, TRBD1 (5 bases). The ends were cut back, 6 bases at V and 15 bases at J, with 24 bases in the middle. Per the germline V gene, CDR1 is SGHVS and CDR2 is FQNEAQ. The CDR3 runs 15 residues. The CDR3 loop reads CASRDTRVRVDLLHF. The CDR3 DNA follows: TGTGCCAGCAGGGACACACGCGTCCGGGTCGACCTCCTCCACTTT.

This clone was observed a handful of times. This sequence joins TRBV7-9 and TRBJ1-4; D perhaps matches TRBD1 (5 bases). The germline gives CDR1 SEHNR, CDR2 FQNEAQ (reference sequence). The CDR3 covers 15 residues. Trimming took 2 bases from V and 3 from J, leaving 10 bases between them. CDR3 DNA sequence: TGTGCCAGCAGCTTATCCGACAGCCCTAATGAAAAACTGTTTTTT. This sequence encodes CASSLSDSPNEKLFF.

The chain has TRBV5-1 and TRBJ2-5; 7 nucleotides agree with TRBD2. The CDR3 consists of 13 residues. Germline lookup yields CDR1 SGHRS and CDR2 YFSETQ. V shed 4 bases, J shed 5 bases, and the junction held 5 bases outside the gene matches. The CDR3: CASSPGGWETQYF. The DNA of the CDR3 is TGCGCCAGCAGCCCGGGGGGTTGGGAGACCCAGTACTTC.

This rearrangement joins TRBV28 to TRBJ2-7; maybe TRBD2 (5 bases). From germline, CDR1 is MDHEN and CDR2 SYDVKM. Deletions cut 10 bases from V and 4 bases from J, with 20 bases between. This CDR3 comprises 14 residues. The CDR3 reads CATNEGGRMYEQYF. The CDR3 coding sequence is TGTGCCACCAACGAGGGCGGGCGGATGTACGAGCAGTACTTC.

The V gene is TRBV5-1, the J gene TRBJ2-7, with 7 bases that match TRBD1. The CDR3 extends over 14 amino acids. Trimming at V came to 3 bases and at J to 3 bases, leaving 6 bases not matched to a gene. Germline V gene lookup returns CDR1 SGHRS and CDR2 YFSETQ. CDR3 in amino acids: CASSSGTVFYEQYF. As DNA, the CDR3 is TGCGCCAGCAGCTCCGGGACAGTCTTCTACGAGCAGTACTTC.

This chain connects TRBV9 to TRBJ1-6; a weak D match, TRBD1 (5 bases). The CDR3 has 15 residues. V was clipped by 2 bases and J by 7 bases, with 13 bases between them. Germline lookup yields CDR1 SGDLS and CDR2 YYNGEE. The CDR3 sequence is CASSVSGDGNSPLHF. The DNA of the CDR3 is TGTGCCAGCAGCGTGTCGGGGGACGGGAATTCACCCCTCCACTTT. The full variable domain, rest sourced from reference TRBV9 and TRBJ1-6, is DSGVTQTPKHLITATGQRVTLRCSPRSGDLSVYWYQQSLDQGLQFLIQYYNGEERAKGNILERFSAQQFPDLHSELNLSSLELGDSALYFCASSVSGDGNSPLHFGNGTRLTVT.

CDR3 region: CAWSVRSEQYF. CDR3 in DNA: TGTGCCTGGAGTGTAAGGAGCGAGCAGTACTTC. The gene calls are TRBV30 and TRBJ2-7; D is unclear. Germline V CDR1 and CDR2: GTSNPN, SVGIG (reference sequence). Between the trimmed V and J ends, which lost 0 bases and 6 bases, there was a span of 6 bases. The CDR3 contains 11 residues. Together with reference TRBV30 and TRBJ2-7, the CDR3 gives the full variable domain: SQTIHQWPATLVQPVGSPLSLECTVEGTSNPNLYWYRQAAGRGLQLLFYSVGIGQISSEVPQNLSASRPQDRQFILSSKKLLLSDSGFYLCAWSVRSEQYFGPGTRLTVT.